These 10 T cell receptor beta chains were sequenced from one sample in a study of cytotoxic CD8 clonotypes in ibrutinib-treated CLL. Libraries were prepared by immunoSEQ multiplex PCR; TCRdb keeps only in-frame clonotypes and omits some of them. The profile shows around 97,000 clones, around 73% of them singletons. Sequencing used PBMCs, obtained after 12 months of ibrutinib treatment. The receptors originated from a human donor with chronic lymphocytic leukemia.

The chain recombines TRBV29-1 with TRBJ1-1; the D gene is possibly TRBD1 (6 bases). The CDR3 extends over 13 amino acids. Per the germline V gene, CDR1 is SQVTM and CDR2 is ANQGSEA. Trimming pared 7 bases from V and 4 bases from J, leaving 16 bases between. Here the CDR3 reads CSAGTLGATEAFF. CDR3 nucleotide sequence: TGCAGCGCGGGGACCCTGGGGGCCACTGAAGCTTTCTTT.

The V and J genes are TRBV12-5 and TRBJ2-3; D is perhaps TRBD2 (6 bases). CDR1 is LGHNT and CDR2 is FRNRAP in the germline V gene. V was cut by 2 bases and J by 2 bases, with 14 bases left in between. This CDR3 has 16 residues. The CDR3 bases are TGTGCTAGTGGTTTGAAGACTAGTAGATCCACAGATACGCAGTATTTT. Its translation is CASGLKTSRSTDTQYF.

The chain combines TRBV7-3 with TRBJ2-5; D is possibly TRBD1 (6 bases). V lost 5 bases and J lost 0, with 10 bases in between. The CDR3 extends over 14 amino acids. The germline CDR1 and CDR2 sequences are SGHTA and FQGTGA. The CDR3 loop is CASSPGTHQETQYF. The CDR3 region has the DNA TGTGCCAGCAGCCCTGGGACACACCAAGAGACCCAGTACTTC. The full variable domain, rest sourced from reference TRBV7-3 and TRBJ2-5, is GAGVSQTPSNKVTEKGKYVELRCDPISGHTALYWYRQSLGQGPEFLIYFQGTGAADDSGLPNDRFFAVRPEGSVSTLKIQRTERGDSAVYLCASSPGTHQETQYFGPGTRLLVL.

The CDR3, as DNA: TGTGCCAGCAGTCGGTATGTAGGGGGCGATGGCTACACCTTC. This encodes CASSRYVGGDGYTF. This sequence joins TRBV6-1 and TRBJ1-2; 7 bases line up with TRBD1. V gave up 5 bases and J gave up 6 bases; unmatched junction bases: 9. The CDR3 runs to 14 residues. CDR1 is MNHNS, CDR2 SASEGT, per germline.

Ten or more counts support this clone. The chain employs TRBV19 and TRBJ1-2; no clear D gene. Germline loops: CDR1 LNHDA, CDR2 SQIVND (reference sequence). This CDR3 spans 14 amino acids. Trimming removed 3 bases at V and 7 bases at J, with 15 bases between. The CDR3 DNA is TGTGCCAGTAGTATGGGGAATGTACGCCGTGGCTACACCTTC. As protein: CASSMGNVRRGYTF.

CDR3 bases: TGCGCCAGCAGCCGAGTAGCAATCAATGAGCAGTTCTTC. Its protein is CASSRVAINEQFF. This chain connects TRBV4-1 to TRBJ2-1; D gene ambiguous. Germline V lookup: CDR1 MGHRA, CDR2 YSYEKL. The CDR3 totals 13 residues. V was trimmed by 4 bases and J by 6 bases, leaving 10 bases between them.

This rearrangement joins TRBV18 to TRBJ2-1; either TRBD1 or TRBD2 may fit D (5 bases each). V shed 3 bases and J shed 0 bases, with 15 bases lying between them. Germline CDR1 and CDR2: KGHSH and LQKENI. This CDR3 comprises 17 residues. The CDR3 is CASSPQGAGISYNEQFF. The CDR3 DNA sequence: TGTGCCAGCTCACCCCAGGGAGCCGGAATCTCCTACAATGAGCAGTTCTTC.

The chain couples TRBV5-4 to TRBJ2-7; tentative D call: TRBD1 (7 bases). The V end was cut by 4 bases, the J end by 4 bases, with 9 bases between. Germline V gene lookup returns CDR1 SGHNT and CDR2 YYREEE (reference sequence). This CDR3 is 12 amino acids long. This CDR3 reads CASSAGGYEQYF. The DNA for the CDR3 is TGTGCCAGCAGCGCAGGGGGGTACGAGCAGTACTTC.

This chain connects TRBV27 to TRBJ1-5; the D is unclear. CDR1 is MNHEY, CDR2 SMNVEV, per germline (reference sequence). Deletions cut 5 bases from V and 4 bases from J, with 12 bases between. This CDR3 spans 14 amino acids. The CDR3 loop reads CASSPLASNQPQHF. The CDR3 region has the DNA TGTGCCAGCAGTCCCTTGGCCTCAAATCAGCCCCAGCATTTT.

J is TRBJ1-3 and V is TRBV5-6, with D unclear. There are 15 residues in the CDR3. The V and J ends lost 8 bases and 0 bases respectively, with 15 bases between them. CDR1 SGHDT and CDR2 YYEEEE come from the germline V gene. The CDR3 protein is CARRGPEVSGNTIYF. CDR3 coding DNA: TGTGCCAGAAGAGGGCCGGAGGTCTCTGGAAACACCATATATTTT.